This is a list of T cell receptor beta chains from one sample in a study of blood T cell repertoires in COVID-19. Profiling relied on immunoSEQ multiplex PCR, and the TCRdb table lists in-frame clones only, not all of them. The sample shows approximately 100,000 clones, 82% of them seen only once. Sequenced input: peripheral blood. These receptors were obtained from a man between 65 and 85 years old with acute or convalescent COVID-19. Both conserved end residues are part of each CDR3.

J gene | V gene | CDR3 protein
TRBJ1-2 | TRBV21-1 | CASSKSSGQEGGYTF
TRBJ2-1 | TRBV18 | CASSPGTGGYNEQFF
TRBJ2-1 | TRBV7-6 | CASSSRTSGRTPVGEDNEQFF
TRBJ2-1 | TRBV7-3 | CASSSSNEQFF
TRBJ1-2 | TRBV27 | CASSLLLGQGAYGYTF
TRBJ2-3 | TRBV12-3/TRBV12-4 | CASKIISTDTQYF
TRBJ1-1 | TRBV30 | CAGYYPVGRSTMNTEAFF
TRBJ2-1 | TRBV6-4 | CASSALYTPYNEQFF
TRBJ2-7 | TRBV11-2 | CASSLVREQYF
TRBJ1-1 | TRBV14 | CASTLGLDPGEAFF
TRBJ2-5 | TRBV6-1 | CASSEFVSRGKETQYF
TRBJ1-2 | TRBV5-4 | CASSYPGNYGYTF
TRBJ1-1 | TRBV5-8 | CASSYFQGYTEAFF
TRBJ1-5 | TRBV4-3 | CASSQEASRGMPQHF
TRBJ1-5 | TRBV2 | CASRATGNSNQPQHF
TRBJ1-2 | TRBV5-1 | CASSPGQGNYGYTF
TRBJ1-1 | TRBV6-5 | CASSSRTGGVNTEAFF
TRBJ1-1 | TRBV2 | CASRGQMNTEAFF
TRBJ2-2 | TRBV30 | CAWSSRVPGELFF